Presented here are 28 T cell receptor beta chains from one specimen sequenced in a study of cytomegalovirus exposure and HLA in healthy donors. Vbeta (60) and Jbeta (13) primers were used in the PCR. Sequencing was performed with immunoSEQ multiplex PCR; in TCRdb, only in-frame clones are kept and a portion is missing. The table shows 180,000 or so clones, with roughly 8.7% occurring only once. The specimen was PBMCs. The receptors were sampled from a woman in her thirties in good health and CMV-seropositive.

V and J are TRBV19 and TRBJ1-2, with 10 bases matching TRBD1. The germline gives CDR1 LNHDA, CDR2 SQIVND (reference sequence). The CDR3 spans 15 residues. Unmatched junction bases numbered 6, after V lost 4 bases and J lost 4 bases. The CDR3 DNA follows: TGTGCCAGTAGTAGAGGTGGACAGGGGGGCTATGGCTACACCTTC. This codes for CASSRGGQGGYGYTF.

In its sample, this clone was seen a few times. This chain uses TRBV2 with TRBJ2-1; 10 bases fit TRBD2. V gave up 6 bases and J gave up 2 bases; unmatched junction bases: 4. In germline, CDR1 is SNHLY, CDR2 FYNNEI. This CDR3 has 15 residues. In DNA, the CDR3 is TGTGCCAGCAGGGGAACTAGCGGGGCCTACAATGAGCAGTTCTTC. Translated, it gives CASRGTSGAYNEQFF.

This clone came up a few times. The chain links TRBV19 to TRBJ1-2, with 10 bases fitting TRBD1. Germline-derived CDR1 and CDR2 are LNHDA and SQIVND (reference sequence). V lost 7 bases and J lost 5; bases outside the gene matches: 10. CDR3 length equals 15 residues. CDR3: CASTPRTGGKYGYTF. The DNA of the CDR3 is TGTGCCAGTACCCCGAGGACAGGGGGGAAGTATGGCTACACCTTC. Combining the CDR3 with reference TRBV19 and TRBJ1-2 gives the whole variable domain DGGITQSPKYLFRKEGQNVTLSCEQNLNHDAMYWYRQDPGQGLRLIYYSQIVNDFQKGDIAEGYSVSREKKESFPLTVTSAQKNPTAFYLCASTPRTGGKYGYTFGSGTRLTVV.

This clone was seen a handful of times. The chain recombines TRBV9 with TRBJ2-2; 8 bases match TRBD2. Losses at the gene ends were 0 bases for V and 0 bases for J; bases not matched to a gene: 1. This CDR3 contains 16 residues. Germline V gene sequence: CDR1 SGDLS, CDR2 YYNGEE. CDR3: CASSVVGGANTGELFF. CDR3 bases: TGTGCCAGCAGCGTAGTCGGGGGGGCGAACACCGGGGAGCTGTTTTTT.

This clone has a handful of counts. V is TRBV5-1 and J is TRBJ2-1, with 9 bases identical to TRBD1. From germline, CDR1 is SGHRS and CDR2 YFSETQ. There are 14 residues in the CDR3. V gave up 2 bases and J gave up 6 bases; unmatched junction bases: 3. CDR3 protein: CASSFSTGGNEQFF. The CDR3, as DNA: TGCGCCAGCAGCTTTTCGACAGGGGGCAATGAGCAGTTCTTC.

The V call is TRBV28, the J call TRBJ1-5; D gene uncertain. Deletions cut 6 bases from V and 4 bases from J, with 10 bases between. Germline V lookup: CDR1 MDHEN, CDR2 SYDVKM. There are 13 residues in the CDR3. This CDR3 is CASRTRDNQPQHF. In nucleotides, the CDR3 is TGTGCCAGCAGGACGAGGGATAATCAGCCCCAGCATTTT.

The V and J genes are TRBV18 and TRBJ1-3, with D perhaps matching TRBD1 (5 bases). Trimming took off 2 bases at V and 0 bases at J, with 11 bases between the two ends. The length of the CDR3 is 16 residues. Germline CDR1 KGHSH, CDR2 LQKENI. CDR3 bases: TGTGCCAGCTCACCAAGGACACCGAGCTCTGGAAACACCATATATTTT. Translation gives CASSPRTPSSGNTIYF.

Only a few counts were recorded for this clone. The chain has TRBV19 and TRBJ2-5, with D possibly being TRBD2 (5 bases). The CDR3 contains 13 residues. With 3 bases removed from V and 3 bases from J, the gap between germline ends came to 8 bases. CDR1 LNHDA and CDR2 SQIVND come from the germline V gene (reference sequence). The CDR3 bases are TGTGCCAGTAGTATTATCGGGAAAGAGACCCAGTACTTC. This codes for CASSIIGKETQYF.

This chain joins TRBV19 and TRBJ2-7, with TRBD2 matching over 10 bases. The CDR3 extends over 16 amino acids. J gave up 4 bases and V 4 bases, and 10 bases lay outside the gene matches. In germline, CDR1 is LNHDA, CDR2 SQIVND (reference sequence). The CDR3 bases are TGTGCCAGTAGTACCTTTAGCGGGAGGACACCGTACGAGCAGTACTTC. Amino acid sequence: CASSTFSGRTPYEQYF.

This clone has more than one count but fewer than ten. The rearrangement joins TRBV4-1 to TRBJ2-2, with D maybe TRBD1 (6 bases). Germline CDR1 is MGHRA and CDR2 is YSYEKL. V was pared by 3 bases and J by 4 bases, with 21 bases between. This CDR3 has 18 residues. The chain's CDR3 is CASSQGWSLQGGTGELFF. In nucleotides, the CDR3 is TGCGCCAGCAGCCAGGGATGGTCCCTCCAAGGGGGCACCGGGGAGCTGTTTTTT.

The rearrangement joins TRBV5-4 to TRBJ1-4; no clear D. Germline CDR1 and CDR2: SGHNT and YYREEE (reference sequence). V was shortened by 0 bases and J by 9 bases, with 6 bases between the two germline ends. This CDR3 spans 12 amino acids. The CDR3 bases are TGTGCCAGCAGCTTGGATGGCCAAAAACTGTTTTTT. Protein sequence: CASSLDGQKLFF.

This clone was counted only a few times. The chain recombines TRBV5-1 with TRBJ2-3; 8 bases line up with TRBD2. The CDR3 extends over 16 amino acids. J gave up 2 bases and V 4 bases, and 9 bases lay outside the gene matches. Per germline, CDR1 SGHRS and CDR2 YFSETQ. The CDR3 nucleotides are TGCGCCAGCAGCCCCTATTTCGGGAGGGCCACAGATACGCAGTATTTT. It codes for CASSPYFGRATDTQYF.

V and J are TRBV6-1 and TRBJ2-7; D might be TRBD2 (5 bases). Germline CDR1 is MNHNS and CDR2 is SASEGT. Trimming pared 0 bases from V and 4 bases from J, leaving 10 bases between. This CDR3 is 14 amino acids long. The CDR3 loop reads CASSEALRTYEQYF. CDR3 nucleotide sequence: TGTGCCAGCAGTGAAGCGCTTCGGACTTACGAGCAGTACTTC.

The chain joins TRBV5-1 to TRBJ2-3; 13 nucleotides match TRBD2. The germline gives CDR1 SGHRS, CDR2 YFSETQ. The CDR3 runs 16 residues. V was clipped by 0 bases and J by 6 bases; unmatched bases: 4. In DNA form, the CDR3 reads TGCGCCAGCAGCTTGGCCACTAGCGGGGGGGTTGATACGCAGTATTTT. Its translation is CASSLATSGGVDTQYF. The complete variable domain, with remaining parts taken from reference TRBV5-1 and TRBJ2-3, reads KAGVTQTPRYLIKTRGQQVTLSCSPISGHRSVSWYQQTPGQGLQFLFEYFSETQRNKGNFPGRFSGRQFSNSRSEMNVSTLELGDSALYLCASSLATSGGVDTQYFGPGTRLTVL.

This clone has a handful of counts. DNA for the CDR3: TGCGCCAGCAGCTCCCAGCGGTCCTACGAGCAGTACTTC. This sequence encodes CASSSQRSYEQYF. The chain joins TRBV5-1 to TRBJ2-7; possibly TRBD2 for D (5 bases). Germline V CDR1 and CDR2: SGHRS, YFSETQ. Trimming pared 3 bases from V and 1 base from J, leaving 8 bases between. The CDR3 is made up of 13 amino acids.

The chain combines TRBV27 with TRBJ2-2, with TRBD1 as a possible D gene (7 bases). The CDR3 runs 15 residues. Trimming took off 3 bases at V and 5 bases at J, with 13 bases between the two ends. The germline gives CDR1 MNHEY, CDR2 SMNVEV (reference sequence). The chain's CDR3 is CASSLEGARTGELFF. CDR3 bases: TGTGCCAGCAGTTTGGAGGGGGCGCGAACCGGGGAGCTGTTTTTT.

The chain couples TRBV2 to TRBJ2-5; 7 positions match TRBD2. Judging by the DNA end, TRBJ2-7 fits better; the J call may be wrong. Germline lookup yields CDR1 SNHLY and CDR2 FYNNEI. The CDR3 consists of 14 residues. CDR3 DNA: TGTGCCAGCAGTGTAACGGGAGGTACCTACGAGCAGTACTTC. It specifies CASSVTGGTYEQYF.

This clone was observed a few times. This chain uses TRBV27 with TRBJ2-5; 14 nucleotides agree with TRBD2. V shed 7 bases, J shed 7 bases, and the junction held 17 bases outside the gene matches. CDR1 and CDR2 (germline): MNHEY, SMNVEV (reference sequence). The CDR3 covers 18 residues. CDR3 loop: CASKPKGTGTSGSWTQYF. The CDR3 DNA sequence: TGTGCCAGCAAGCCCAAGGGGACCGGGACTAGCGGGAGTTGGACCCAGTACTTC.

The rearrangement joins TRBV5-4 to TRBJ2-7, with 7 bases aligning to TRBD1. CDR3 length: 14 residues. V was pared by 4 bases and J by 5 bases, with 9 bases of the junction left unmatched. Germline CDR1 is SGHNT and CDR2 is YYREEE (reference sequence). The CDR3 sequence: CASSLRQGRDEQYF. CDR3 DNA: TGTGCCAGCAGCCTGCGACAGGGTCGGGACGAGCAGTACTTC.

In this sample, this clone turned up a few times. The chain employs TRBV7-9 and TRBJ2-1, with D uncertain. The length of the CDR3 is 12 residues. V lost 2 bases and J 7 bases, leaving 6 bases between the germline ends. Germline V gene sequence: CDR1 SEHNR, CDR2 FQNEAQ (reference sequence). The CDR3, as DNA: TGTGCCAGCAGCTTAATTCGGAATGAGCAGTTCTTC. It translates to CASSLIRNEQFF.

The J gene is TRBJ2-3, the V gene TRBV19; 12 bases agree with TRBD1. CDR1 is LNHDA, CDR2 SQIVND, per germline (reference sequence). The CDR3 covers 16 residues. V shed 10 bases, J shed 4 bases, and the junction held 12 bases outside the gene matches. CDR3 DNA: TGTGCCACCCTACGGGGGGGGACAGGGGGCTCAGATACGCAGTATTTT. Translated: CATLRGGTGGSDTQYF. The full variable domain, in which reference TRBV19 and TRBJ2-3 provide the parts outside the CDR3, is DGGITQSPKYLFRKEGQNVTLSCEQNLNHDAMYWYRQDPGQGLRLIYYSQIVNDFQKGDIAEGYSVSREKKESFPLTVTSAQKNPTAFYLCATLRGGTGGSDTQYFGPGTRLTVL.

The chain employs TRBV28 and TRBJ2-7; tentatively, D is TRBD2 (5 bases). Trimming removed 1 base from V and 12 bases from J, with 13 bases in between. The CDR3 runs to 12 residues. Per germline, CDR1 MDHEN and CDR2 SYDVKM. As DNA, the CDR3 is TGTGCCAGCAGTTTATCGCTAGCCCCGGGGTACTTC. This translates into CASSLSLAPGYF.

This chain connects TRBV7-2 to TRBJ2-7, with a weak D call TRBD2 (6 bases). The CDR3 is made up of 16 amino acids. Germline CDR1 and CDR2: SGHTA and FQGNSA. Between the trimmed V and J ends, which lost 5 bases and 0 bases, there was a span of 17 bases. As DNA, the CDR3 is TGTGCCAGCAGCGTAGACTTAGCGGAGAGCTCCTACGAGCAGTACTTC. This codes for CASSVDLAESSYEQYF.

CDR3 coding DNA: TGTGCCAGCAGCTTAGCGATCGAAGCGGAACACCAAGAGACCCAGTACTTC. Translated, it gives CASSLAIEAEHQETQYF. The chain is built from TRBV11-1 and TRBJ2-5, with D possibly matching TRBD2 (5 bases). Deletions cut 0 bases from V and 0 bases from J, with 14 bases between. The germline gives CDR1 SGHAT, CDR2 FQDESV (reference sequence). The CDR3 has 17 residues.

This clone was detected a few times. The chain joins TRBV30 to TRBJ2-4; D unresolved. This CDR3 is built from 12 residues. CDR1 GTSNPN and CDR2 SVGIG come from the germline V gene (reference sequence). Between the trimmed V and J ends, which lost 5 bases and 1 base, there was a span of 6 bases. The CDR3 spells CAWGPAKNIQYF. In DNA form, the CDR3 reads TGTGCCTGGGGCCCGGCCAAAAACATTCAGTACTTC.

This clone was counted between two and nine times. The chain links TRBV9 to TRBJ2-6, with TRBD2 matching over 10 bases. Germline CDR1 SGDLS, CDR2 YYNGEE. Trimming cost V 0 bases and J 0 bases; bases outside gene matches: 9. CDR3 size: 20 residues. For the CDR3, the DNA is TGTGCCAGCAGCGTAGTAGCTAGCGGGAGACCCCACTCTGGGGCCAACGTCCTGACTTTC. Translating gives CASSVVASGRPHSGANVLTF.

The J gene is TRBJ2-7, the V gene TRBV5-4, with 7 bases identical to TRBD1. The CDR3 totals 14 residues. Trimming at V came to 4 bases and at J to 0 bases, leaving 4 bases not matched to a gene. Germline loops: CDR1 SGHNT, CDR2 YYREEE (reference sequence). The CDR3 bases are TGTGCCAGCAGCCGACAGGGAAGCTCCTACGAGCAGTACTTC. Translating gives CASSRQGSSYEQYF.

For the CDR3, the DNA is TGCGCCAGCAGCGCCCAGGGGATGAACACTGAAGCTTTCTTT. Amino acid sequence: CASSAQGMNTEAFF. The genes are TRBV5-1 and TRBJ1-1; maybe TRBD1 (6 bases). The CDR3 loop spans 14 amino acids. CDR1 is SGHRS, CDR2 YFSETQ, per germline. V was trimmed by 4 bases and J by 0 bases, leaving 10 bases between them. The full variable domain, completed using reference TRBV5-1 and TRBJ1-1, is KAGVTQTPRYLIKTRGQQVTLSCSPISGHRSVSWYQQTPGQGLQFLFEYFSETQRNKGNFPGRFSGRQFSNSRSEMNVSTLELGDSALYLCASSAQGMNTEAFFGQGTRLTVV.